This record covers a single T cell receptor beta chain. V lost 4 bases to trimming and J lost 7 bases, with 11 bases between them. CDR3 length: 13 residues. From germline, CDR1 is SGHTA and CDR2 FQGNSA. Sequencing used immunoSEQ multiplex PCR; TCRdb keeps in-frame clones, though not all of them. The data hold 93,000 or so clones, with 81% observed a single time. This entry belongs to a study of glioma-infiltrating T cells after dendritic cell vaccination. This sequence joins TRBV7-2 and TRBJ2-1, with D possibly matching TRBD1 (5 bases). The TCR comes from a human donor with glioblastoma. The sample in question was blood, obtained before dendritic cell vaccination. Here the CDR3 DNA reads TGTGCCAGCAGCTCAGGGCGGAAAAATGAGCAGTTCTTC. Translating gives CASSSGRKNEQFF.